This T cell receptor beta chain is drawn from a study of tumor-infiltrating lymphocytes in primary liver carcinoma. The wider study: Donors had hepatocellular carcinoma or combined HCC and intrahepatic cholangiocarcinoma. Productive TCRbeta read yields ran from roughly 3.6 to 7.1 million per sample and were similar between tissues.

This clonotype has ten or more counts. The antigen remains unidentified. The study, taken as a whole, reports: Tumors reached a significantly greater top-250-clone fraction than blood did (p = 0.039).

Germline CDR1 reads MNHEY; CDR2 reads SVGAGI. After removal of 11 bases from V and 1 base from J, the junction contained 2 bases not matched to a gene. This CDR3 contains 14 residues. Both RNA and DNA were isolated together from roughly 20-30 mg of bulk tissue that had not been sorted. The authors made TCR beta cDNA from around 500 ng total RNA with a constant-region primer. Nested multiplex PCR, run for three rounds with slightly modified ARM-PCR, yielded TCR beta libraries. Primers for the first two PCR rounds were TRBV1-TRBV30 forward primers and a C-beta reverse primer (around 10 cycles per round). TCRdb reprocessed the multiplex PCR reads with MiXCR, giving one entry per CDR3 protein. The sample consists of some 110,000 distinct CDR3 sequences, around 60% of them appearing once.

The sequence derives from a woman aged 55-75 years with primary liver carcinoma and hepatitis B virus infection. The J gene is TRBJ2-2, the V gene TRBV6-5, with TRBD2 identical over 12 bases. The sample was liver tumor tissue from sampling region 3. Subset meaning: tumor region T3, left-lateral pole. CDR3 in DNA: TGTGCCGGGGGACTAGCGGGGAACACCGGGGAGCTGTTTTTT. Protein product: CAGGLAGNTGELFF.